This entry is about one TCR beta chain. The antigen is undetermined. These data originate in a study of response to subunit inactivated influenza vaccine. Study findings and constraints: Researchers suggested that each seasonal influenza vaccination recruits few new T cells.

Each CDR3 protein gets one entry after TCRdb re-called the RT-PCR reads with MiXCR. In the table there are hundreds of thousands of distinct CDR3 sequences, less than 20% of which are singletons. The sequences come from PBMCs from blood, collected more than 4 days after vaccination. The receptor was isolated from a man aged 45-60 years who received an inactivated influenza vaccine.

CDR3: CSATRTSGSTDTQYF. The DNA of the CDR3 is TGCAGTGCTACACGGACTAGCGGGAGCACAGATACGCAGTATTTT. The chain is built from TRBV20-1 and TRBJ2-3; TRBD2 matches at 11 bases. This CDR3 is built from 15 residues. The V segment lost 4 bases and the J segment 0 bases; nucleotides outside the gene matches: 3. Germline CDR1 reads DFQATT; CDR2 reads SNEGSKA (reference sequence).